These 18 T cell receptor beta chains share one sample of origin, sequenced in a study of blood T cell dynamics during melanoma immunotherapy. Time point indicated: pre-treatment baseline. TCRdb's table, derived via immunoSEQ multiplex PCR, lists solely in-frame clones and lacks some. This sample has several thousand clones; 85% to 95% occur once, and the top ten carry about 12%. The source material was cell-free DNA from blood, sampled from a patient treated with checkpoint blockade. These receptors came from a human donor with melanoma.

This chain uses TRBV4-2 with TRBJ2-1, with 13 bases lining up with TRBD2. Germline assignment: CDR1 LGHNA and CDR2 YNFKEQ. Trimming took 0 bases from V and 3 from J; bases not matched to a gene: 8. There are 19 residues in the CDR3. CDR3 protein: CASSQEEVLAGGLYNEQFF. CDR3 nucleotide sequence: TGTGCCAGCAGCCAAGAAGAGGTACTAGCGGGGGGGCTCTACAATGAGCAGTTCTTC.

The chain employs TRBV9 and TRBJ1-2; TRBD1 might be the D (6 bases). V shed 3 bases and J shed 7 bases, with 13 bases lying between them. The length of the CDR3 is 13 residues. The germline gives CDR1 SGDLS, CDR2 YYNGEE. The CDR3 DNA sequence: TGTGCCAGCAGCGGCCAGGGGCGGGGTGGCTACACCTTC. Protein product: CASSGQGRGGYTF.

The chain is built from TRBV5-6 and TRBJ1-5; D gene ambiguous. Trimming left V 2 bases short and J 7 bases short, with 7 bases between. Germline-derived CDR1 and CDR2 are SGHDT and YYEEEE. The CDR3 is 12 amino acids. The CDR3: CASSFAEQPQHF. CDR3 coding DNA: TGTGCCAGCAGCTTTGCAGAGCAGCCCCAGCATTTT.

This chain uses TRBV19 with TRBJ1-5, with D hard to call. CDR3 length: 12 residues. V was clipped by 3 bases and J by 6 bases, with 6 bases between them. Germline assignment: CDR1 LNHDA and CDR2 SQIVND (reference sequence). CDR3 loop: CASSILGQPQHF. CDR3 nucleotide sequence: TGTGCCAGTAGTATCCTAGGTCAGCCCCAGCATTTT.

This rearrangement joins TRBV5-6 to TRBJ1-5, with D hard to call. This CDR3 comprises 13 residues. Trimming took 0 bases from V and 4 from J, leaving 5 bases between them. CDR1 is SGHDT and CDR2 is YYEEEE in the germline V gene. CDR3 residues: CASSLAGNQPQHF. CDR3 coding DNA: TGTGCCAGCAGCTTGGCCGGGAATCAGCCCCAGCATTTT.

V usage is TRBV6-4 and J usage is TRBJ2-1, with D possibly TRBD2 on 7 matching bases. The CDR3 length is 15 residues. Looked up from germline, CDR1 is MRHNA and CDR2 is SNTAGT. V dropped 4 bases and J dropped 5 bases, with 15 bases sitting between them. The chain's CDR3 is CASSVRGALHNEQFF. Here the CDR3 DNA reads TGTGCCAGCAGTGTACGGGGGGCTCTCCACAATGAGCAGTTCTTC.

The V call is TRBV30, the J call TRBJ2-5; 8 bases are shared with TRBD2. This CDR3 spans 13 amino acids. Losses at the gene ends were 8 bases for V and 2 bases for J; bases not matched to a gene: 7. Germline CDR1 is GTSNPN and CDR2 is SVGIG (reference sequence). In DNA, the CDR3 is TGTGCCCTCAAACGGGGGGGTCAAGAGACCCAGTACTTC. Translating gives CALKRGGQETQYF.

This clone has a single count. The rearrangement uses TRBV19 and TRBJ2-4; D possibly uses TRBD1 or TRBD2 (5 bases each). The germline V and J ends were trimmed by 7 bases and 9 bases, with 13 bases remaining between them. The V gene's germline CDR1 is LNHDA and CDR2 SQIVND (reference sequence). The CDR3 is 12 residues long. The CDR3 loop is CASNHPGGIQYF. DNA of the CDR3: TGTGCCAGTAACCACCCTGGGGGCATTCAGTACTTC.

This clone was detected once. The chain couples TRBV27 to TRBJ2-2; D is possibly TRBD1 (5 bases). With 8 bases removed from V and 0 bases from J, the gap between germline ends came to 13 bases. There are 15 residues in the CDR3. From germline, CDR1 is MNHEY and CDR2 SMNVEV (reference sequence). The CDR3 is CASSGHAANTGELFF. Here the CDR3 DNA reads TGTGCCAGCTCTGGACATGCCGCGAACACCGGGGAGCTGTTTTTT.

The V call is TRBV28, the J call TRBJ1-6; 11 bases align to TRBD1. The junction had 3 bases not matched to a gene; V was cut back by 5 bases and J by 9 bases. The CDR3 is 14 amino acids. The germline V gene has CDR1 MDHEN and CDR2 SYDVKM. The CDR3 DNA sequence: TGTGCCAGCAGTCTCGGGACAGGGGGTTCACCCCTCCACTTT. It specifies CASSLGTGGSPLHF.

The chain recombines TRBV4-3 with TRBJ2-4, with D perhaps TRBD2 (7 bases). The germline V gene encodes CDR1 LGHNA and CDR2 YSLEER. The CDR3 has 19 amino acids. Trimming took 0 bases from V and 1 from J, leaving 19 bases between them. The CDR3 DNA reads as TGCGCCAGCAGCCAAGATAGAGGTTTGGCGGGGGCGGCCAAAAACATTCAGTACTTC. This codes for CASSQDRGLAGAAKNIQYF.

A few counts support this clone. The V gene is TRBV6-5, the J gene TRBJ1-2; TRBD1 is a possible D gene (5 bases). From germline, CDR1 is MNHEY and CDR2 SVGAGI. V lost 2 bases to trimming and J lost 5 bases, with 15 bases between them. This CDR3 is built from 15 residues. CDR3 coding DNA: TGTGCCAGCAGTTACCTAGAAAAGAGGGGATATGGCTACACCTTC. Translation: CASSYLEKRGYGYTF.

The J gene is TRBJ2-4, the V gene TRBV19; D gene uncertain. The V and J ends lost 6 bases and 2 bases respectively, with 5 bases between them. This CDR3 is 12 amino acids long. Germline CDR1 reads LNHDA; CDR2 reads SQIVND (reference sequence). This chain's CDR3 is CASRNPKNIQYF. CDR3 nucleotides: TGTGCCAGTAGAAACCCCAAAAACATTCAGTACTTC.

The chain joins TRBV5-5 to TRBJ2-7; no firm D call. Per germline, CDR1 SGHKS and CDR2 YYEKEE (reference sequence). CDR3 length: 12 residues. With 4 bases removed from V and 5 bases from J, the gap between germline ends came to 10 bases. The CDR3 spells CASSLDINEQYF. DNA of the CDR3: TGTGCCAGCAGCCTTGACATCAACGAGCAGTACTTC.

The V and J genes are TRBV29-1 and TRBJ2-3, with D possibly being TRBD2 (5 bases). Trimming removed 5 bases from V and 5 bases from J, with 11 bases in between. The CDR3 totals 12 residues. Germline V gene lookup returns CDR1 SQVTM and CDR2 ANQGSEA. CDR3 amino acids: CSVSTGVDTQYF. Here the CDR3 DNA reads TGCAGCGTTTCCACCGGGGTAGATACGCAGTATTTT.

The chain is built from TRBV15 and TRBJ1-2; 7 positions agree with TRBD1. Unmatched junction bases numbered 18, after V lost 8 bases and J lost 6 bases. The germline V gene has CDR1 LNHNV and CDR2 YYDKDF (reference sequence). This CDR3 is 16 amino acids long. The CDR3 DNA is TGTGCCACCTTGGATTGGAGGGGGCCTCAGGTGAATGGCTACACCTTC. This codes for CATLDWRGPQVNGYTF. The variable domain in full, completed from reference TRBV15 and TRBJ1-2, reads DAMVIQNPRYQVTQFGKPVTLSCSQTLNHNVMYWYQQKSSQAPKLLFHYYDKDFNNEADTPDNFQSRRPNTSFCFLDIRSPGLGDTAMYLCATLDWRGPQVNGYTFGSGTRLTVV.

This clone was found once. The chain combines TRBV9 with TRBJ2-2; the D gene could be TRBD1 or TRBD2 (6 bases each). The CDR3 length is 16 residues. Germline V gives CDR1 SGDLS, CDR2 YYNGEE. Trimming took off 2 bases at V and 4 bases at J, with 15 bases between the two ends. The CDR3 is CASSVGGQARTGELFF. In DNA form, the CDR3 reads TGTGCCAGCAGCGTGGGGGGCCAGGCGCGCACCGGGGAGCTGTTTTTT.

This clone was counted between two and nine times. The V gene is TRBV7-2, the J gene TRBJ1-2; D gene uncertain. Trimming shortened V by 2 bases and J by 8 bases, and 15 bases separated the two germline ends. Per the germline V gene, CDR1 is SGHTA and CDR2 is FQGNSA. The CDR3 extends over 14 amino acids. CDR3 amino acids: CASSLRLPQRGYTF. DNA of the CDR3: TGTGCCAGCAGCTTAAGGCTACCCCAACGGGGCTACACCTTC.